These 23 T cell receptor beta chains originate from one sample sequenced in a study of blood T cell repertoires in COVID-19. Libraries were prepared by immunoSEQ multiplex PCR; TCRdb keeps only in-frame clonotypes and omits some of them. The sample includes under 110,000 clones, approximately 80% seen only once; the top ten take around 14%. Sequenced input: peripheral blood. The source is a woman aged 55-70 years with acute or convalescent COVID-19.

The chain employs TRBV5-1 and TRBJ2-4; maybe TRBD2 (6 bases). V was pared by 4 bases and J by 1 base, with 12 bases between. The germline V gene has CDR1 SGHRS and CDR2 YFSETQ. The CDR3 is made up of 15 amino acids. The DNA of the CDR3 is TGCGCCAGCAGCCGGTCTAGCGACGCCAAAAACATTCAGTACTTC. Protein: CASSRSSDAKNIQYF.

This clone appeared a few times. The CDR3 sequence: CASHRVEQFF. The CDR3 coding sequence is TGTGCCAGCCACCGGGTTGAGCAGTTCTTC. The chain carries TRBV6-5 and TRBJ2-1; D is ambiguous. The CDR3 extends over 10 amino acids. Germline CDR1 MNHEY, CDR2 SVGAGI. Trimming stripped 8 bases from V and 9 bases from J, with 8 bases between.

The chain couples TRBV7-9 to TRBJ1-4; 7 bases are a match to TRBD1. The CDR3 is 14 residues long. V was clipped by 4 bases and J by 6 bases; unmatched bases: 5. Germline CDR1 SEHNR, CDR2 FQNEAQ (reference sequence). CDR3 bases: TGTGCCAGCAGCTACAGGGGACGGTATGAAAAACTGTTTTTT. Its protein is CASSYRGRYEKLFF.

J is TRBJ2-3 and V is TRBV4-2; no reliable D call. Looked up from germline, CDR1 is LGHNA and CDR2 is YNFKEQ. Trimming cost V 0 bases and J 4 bases, with 5 bases left between them. This CDR3 contains 13 residues. The CDR3 DNA reads as TGTGCCAGCAGCCAAGATATCTCAGATACGCAGTATTTT. Encoded protein: CASSQDISDTQYF.

By share of the sample, this clone is medium-sized. The V and J genes are TRBV25-1 and TRBJ1-2; tentatively, D is TRBD1 (6 bases). This CDR3 region has 13 residues. V lost 6 bases and J lost 5, with 13 bases in between. In germline, CDR1 is MGHDK, CDR2 SYGVNS. The CDR3 protein is CASSRDRRYGYTF. The DNA of the CDR3 is TGTGCCAGCAGCCGCGACAGGCGTTATGGCTACACCTTC.

The gene calls are TRBV29-1 and TRBJ2-3; perhaps TRBD1 as D (6 bases). Per the germline V gene, CDR1 is SQVTM and CDR2 is ANQGSEA. The CDR3 totals 14 residues. The V and J ends lost 4 bases and 4 bases respectively, with 15 bases between them. This chain's CDR3 is CSVGGRQRPDTQYF. CDR3 coding DNA: TGCAGCGTTGGGGGGCGACAGCGACCAGATACGCAGTATTTT.

This CDR3 is CASSESRGGNTEAFF. In DNA form, the CDR3 reads TGCGCCAGCAGTGAGTCGAGGGGGGGGAACACTGAAGCTTTCTTT. This rearrangement joins TRBV10-1 to TRBJ1-1; tentatively, D is TRBD1 (6 bases). The V gene's germline CDR1 is WNHNN and CDR2 SYGVQD (reference sequence). Trimming cost V 0 bases and J 1 base, with 9 bases left between them. This CDR3 has 15 residues.

The gene calls are TRBV3-1 (or the pseudogene TRBV3-2) and TRBJ1-2; no firm D call. V shed 4 bases and J shed 0 bases, with 9 bases lying between them. This CDR3 contains 14 residues. Germline CDR1 and CDR2: LGHDT and YNNKEL (reference sequence). CDR3 DNA: TGTGCCAGCAGCCGCAACGGTGCTAACTATGGCTACACCTTC. This translates into CASSRNGANYGYTF.

V and J are TRBV5-4 and TRBJ2-2; weak D call: TRBD1 (6 bases). This CDR3 contains 15 residues. V dropped 2 bases and J dropped 1 base, with 9 bases sitting between them. Germline V gene data show CDR1 as SGHNT and CDR2 as YYREEE (reference sequence). The CDR3 spells CASSLGGVNTGELFF. DNA of the CDR3: TGTGCCAGCAGCTTAGGGGGAGTGAACACCGGGGAGCTGTTTTTT. Combining the CDR3 with reference TRBV5-4 and TRBJ2-2 gives the whole variable domain ETGVTQSPTHLIKTRGQQVTLRCSSQSGHNTVSWYQQALGQGPQFIFQYYREEENGRGNFPPRFSGLQFPNYSSELNVNALELDDSALYLCASSLGGVNTGELFFGEGSRLTVL.

The rearrangement uses TRBV10-3 and TRBJ1-4; 8 nucleotides match TRBD1. Germline V gene data show CDR1 as ENHRY and CDR2 as SYGVKD. The length of the CDR3 is 14 residues. J gave up 10 bases and V 0 bases, and 4 bases lay outside the gene matches. CDR3 protein: CAISESGQGPKLFF. The CDR3, as DNA: TGTGCCATCAGTGAGTCCGGACAGGGTCCAAAACTGTTTTTT.

The rearrangement uses TRBV5-1 and TRBJ1-4; no definite D call. The CDR3 length is 14 residues. CDR1 is SGHRS and CDR2 is YFSETQ in the germline V gene. V was trimmed by 0 bases and J by 8 bases, leaving 11 bases between them. The CDR3 here is CASSLGGVSEKLFF. CDR3 coding DNA: TGCGCCAGCAGCTTGGGGGGAGTTAGCGAAAAACTGTTTTTT.

The chain couples TRBV5-1 to TRBJ1-2, with D maybe TRBD1 (5 bases). Germline V gene data show CDR1 as SGHRS and CDR2 as YFSETQ. V was clipped by 4 bases and J by 3 bases, with 13 bases between them. The CDR3 spans 14 residues. The DNA for the CDR3 is TGCGCCAGCAGCCCGCAGGGAATAGACTATGGCTACACCTTC. Protein product: CASSPQGIDYGYTF.

This chain links TRBV5-1 with TRBJ2-7, with D perhaps TRBD1 (6 bases). CDR1 and CDR2 (germline): SGHRS, YFSETQ. V shed 1 base and J shed 3 bases, with 14 bases lying between them. This CDR3 contains 15 residues. The CDR3 region is CASSLSGQRSYEQYF. The CDR3 DNA follows: TGCGCCAGCAGCTTGTCAGGACAGAGAAGCTACGAGCAGTACTTC.

The V gene is TRBV11-3, the J gene TRBJ2-1; TRBD2 matches 13 bases. V shed 5 bases and J 7 bases; nucleotides not matched to a gene: 8. CDR3 length: 16 amino acids. Per the germline V gene, CDR1 is SGHNT and CDR2 is YENEEA. The chain's CDR3 is CASSLRTSGGTNEQFF. The CDR3 coding sequence is TGTGCCAGCAGCCTACGGACTAGCGGGGGTACGAATGAGCAGTTCTTC.

V usage is TRBV2 and J usage is TRBJ1-2, with D unresolved. Germline CDR1 reads SNHLY; CDR2 reads FYNNEI. The CDR3 loop spans 15 amino acids. The V and J ends lost 6 bases and 5 bases respectively, with 19 bases between them. The CDR3 DNA is TGTGCCAGCAGGGTTCGGAACTCGGAGACTTATGGCTACACCTTC. It codes for CASRVRNSETYGYTF.

This clone was recorded a few times. This sequence joins TRBV6-2 or TRBV6-3 and TRBJ1-5; tentatively, D is TRBD1 (5 bases). The CDR3 loop spans 15 amino acids. V was shortened by 2 bases and J by 4 bases, with 12 bases between the two germline ends. Per the germline V gene, CDR1 is MNHEY and CDR2 is SVGEGT. CDR3 DNA sequence: TGTGCCAGCAGTTACGGGGCGACCCCTAATCAGCCCCAGCATTTT. Translating gives CASSYGATPNQPQHF.

The CDR3 DNA is TGTGCCAGCAGTGGGACTAGCGGGAGTGGCGGGGAGCTGTTTTTT. This codes for CASSGTSGSGGELFF. This rearrangement joins TRBV2 to TRBJ2-2; the match to TRBD2 covers 13 bases. Germline V gene lookup returns CDR1 SNHLY and CDR2 FYNNEI. Unmatched junction bases numbered 3, after V lost 4 bases and J lost 7 bases. CDR3 size: 15 residues.

A single count supports this clone. The chain is built from TRBV18 and TRBJ2-7; possibly TRBD1 for D (6 bases). Per germline, CDR1 KGHSH and CDR2 LQKENI. CDR3 length equals 13 residues. Deletions cut 5 bases from V and 3 bases from J, with 11 bases between. The CDR3 DNA sequence: TGTGCCAGCTCAACAGGGTCCCTCTACGAGCAGTACTTC. Its translation: CASSTGSLYEQYF.

The chain employs TRBV19 and TRBJ2-5; 7 bases are shared with TRBD1. The CDR3 is made up of 15 amino acids. Trimming cost V 5 bases and J 4 bases; bases outside gene matches: 10. Germline V gene lookup returns CDR1 LNHDA and CDR2 SQIVND (reference sequence). The CDR3 reads CASSEGQPALETQYF. The CDR3 DNA reads TGTGCCAGTAGTGAGGGACAGCCGGCTTTAGAGACCCAGTACTTC.

The V gene is TRBV11-2, the J gene TRBJ2-7; 10 bases match TRBD1. There are 14 residues in the CDR3. Germline-derived CDR1 and CDR2 are SGHAT and FQNNGV. V was pared by 3 bases and J by 7 bases, with 6 bases of the junction left unmatched. CDR3 DNA: TGTGCCAGCAGCTTTCGACAGGGGGCAAGGGAGCAGTACTTC. Its translation is CASSFRQGAREQYF. Complete variable domain (other parts from reference TRBV11-2 and TRBJ2-7): EAGVAQSPRYKIIEKRQSVAFWCNPISGHATLYWYQQILGQGPKLLIQFQNNGVVDDSQLPKDRFSAERLKGVDSTLKIQPAKLEDSAVYLCASSFRQGAREQYFGPGTRLTVT.

V is TRBV5-1 and J is TRBJ2-7, with 9 positions matching TRBD1. This CDR3 contains 14 residues. V was clipped by 3 bases and J by 5 bases; unmatched bases: 6. Germline loops: CDR1 SGHRS, CDR2 YFSETQ. The CDR3 reads CASSWAGQGNEQYF. Written as DNA, the CDR3 is TGCGCCAGCAGCTGGGCGGGACAGGGAAACGAGCAGTACTTC.

This sequence joins TRBV27 and TRBJ2-1, with 11 bases lining up with TRBD2. The CDR3 totals 17 residues. Germline CDR1 MNHEY, CDR2 SMNVEV (reference sequence). With V trimmed by 5 bases and J by 0 bases, 6 bases remained unmatched. Here the CDR3 reads CASSPIGLAGSYNEQFF. CDR3 in DNA: TGTGCCAGCAGTCCGATAGGACTAGCGGGCTCCTACAATGAGCAGTTCTTC.

J is TRBJ1-1 and V is TRBV7-9; D gene ambiguous. CDR1 is SEHNR, CDR2 FQNEAQ, per germline (reference sequence). V was clipped by 5 bases and J by 0 bases, with 10 bases between them. This CDR3 is 14 amino acids long. CDR3: CASSPTGMNTEAFF. The CDR3 DNA reads TGTGCCAGCAGCCCCACGGGAATGAACACTGAAGCTTTCTTT.